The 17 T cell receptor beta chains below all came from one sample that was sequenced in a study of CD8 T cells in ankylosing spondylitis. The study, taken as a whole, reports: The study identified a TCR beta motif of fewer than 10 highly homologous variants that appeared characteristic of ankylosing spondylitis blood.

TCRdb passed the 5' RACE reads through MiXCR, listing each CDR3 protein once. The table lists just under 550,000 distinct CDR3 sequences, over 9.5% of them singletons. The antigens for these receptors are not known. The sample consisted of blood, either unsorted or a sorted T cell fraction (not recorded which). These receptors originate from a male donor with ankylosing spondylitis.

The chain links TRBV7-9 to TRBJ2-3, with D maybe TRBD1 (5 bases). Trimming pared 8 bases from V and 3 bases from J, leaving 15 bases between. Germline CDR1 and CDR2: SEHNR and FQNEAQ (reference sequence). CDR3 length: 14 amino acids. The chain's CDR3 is CASPKGASTDTQYF. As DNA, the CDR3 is TGTGCCAGCCCTAAAGGGGCGAGTACAGATACGCAGTATTTT.

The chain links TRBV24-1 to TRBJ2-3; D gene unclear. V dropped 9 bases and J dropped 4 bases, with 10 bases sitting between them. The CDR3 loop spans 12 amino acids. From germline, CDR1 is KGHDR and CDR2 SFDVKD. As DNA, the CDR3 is TGTGCCACCGCCCGAAGCGCAGATACGCAGTATTTT. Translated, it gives CATARSADTQYF.

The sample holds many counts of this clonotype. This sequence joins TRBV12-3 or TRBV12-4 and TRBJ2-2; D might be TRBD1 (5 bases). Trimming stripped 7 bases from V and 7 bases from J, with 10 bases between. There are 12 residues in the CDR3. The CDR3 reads CASIGAYGELFF. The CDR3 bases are TGTGCCAGCATTGGGGCCTACGGGGAGCTGTTTTTT.

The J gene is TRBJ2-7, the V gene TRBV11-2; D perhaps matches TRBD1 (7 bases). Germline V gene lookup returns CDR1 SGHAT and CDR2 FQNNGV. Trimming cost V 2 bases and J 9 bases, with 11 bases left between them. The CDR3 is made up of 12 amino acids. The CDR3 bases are TGTGCCAGCAGCTTACCCCAGGGGGGGCAGTACGTC. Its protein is CASSLPQGGQYV.

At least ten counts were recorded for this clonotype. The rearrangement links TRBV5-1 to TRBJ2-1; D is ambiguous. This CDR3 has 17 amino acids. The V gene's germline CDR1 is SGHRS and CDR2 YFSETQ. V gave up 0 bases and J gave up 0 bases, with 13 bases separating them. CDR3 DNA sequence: TGCGCCAGCAGCTTGGCATTAACGGAAAGCTCCTACAATGAGCAGTTCTTC. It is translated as CASSLALTESSYNEQFF.

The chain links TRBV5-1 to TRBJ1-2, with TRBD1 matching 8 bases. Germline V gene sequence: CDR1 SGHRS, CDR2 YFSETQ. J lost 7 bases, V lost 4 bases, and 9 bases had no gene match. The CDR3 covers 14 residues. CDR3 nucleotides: TGCGCCAGCAGCCCGACAGGGGACGATCGTGGCTACACCTTC. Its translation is CASSPTGDDRGYTF.

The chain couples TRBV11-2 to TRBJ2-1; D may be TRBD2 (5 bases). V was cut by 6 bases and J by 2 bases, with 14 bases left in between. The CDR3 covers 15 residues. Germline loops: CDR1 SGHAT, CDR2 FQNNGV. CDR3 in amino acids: CASRSPRATYNEQFF. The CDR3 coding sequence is TGTGCCAGCAGAAGCCCGCGGGCTACCTACAATGAGCAGTTCTTC.

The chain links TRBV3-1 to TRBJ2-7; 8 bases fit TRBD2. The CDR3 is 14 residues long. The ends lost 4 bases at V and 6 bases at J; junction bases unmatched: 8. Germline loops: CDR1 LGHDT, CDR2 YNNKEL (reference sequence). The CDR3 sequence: CASSRLAGGGEQYV. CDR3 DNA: TGTGCCAGCAGCCGTCTAGCGGGTGGTGGCGAGCAGTACGTC.

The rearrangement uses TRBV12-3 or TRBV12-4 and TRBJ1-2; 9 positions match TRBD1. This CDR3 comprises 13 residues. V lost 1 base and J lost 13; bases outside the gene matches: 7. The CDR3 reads CASSLELQGAFTF. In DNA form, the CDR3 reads TGTGCCAGCAGTTTAGAATTACAGGGGGCTTTCACCTTC.

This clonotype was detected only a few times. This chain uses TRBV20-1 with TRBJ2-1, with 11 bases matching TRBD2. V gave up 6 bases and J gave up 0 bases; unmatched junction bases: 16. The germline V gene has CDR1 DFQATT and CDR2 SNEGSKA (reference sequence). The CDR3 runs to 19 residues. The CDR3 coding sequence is TGCAGTGCCAGATCCGGGACTAGCGGTTCTACCTACTCCTACAATGAGCAGTTCTTC. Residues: CSARSGTSGSTYSYNEQFF.

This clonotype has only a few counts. CDR3 protein: CASSQARRKLFF. The CDR3 DNA follows: TGTGCCAGCAGCCAAGCGAGGCGAAAACTGTTTTTT. The chain is built from TRBV3-1 and TRBJ1-4; D gene uncertain. Looked up from germline, CDR1 is LGHDT and CDR2 is YNNKEL (reference sequence). The length of the CDR3 is 12 residues. Trimming left V 1 base short and J 10 bases short, with 7 bases between.

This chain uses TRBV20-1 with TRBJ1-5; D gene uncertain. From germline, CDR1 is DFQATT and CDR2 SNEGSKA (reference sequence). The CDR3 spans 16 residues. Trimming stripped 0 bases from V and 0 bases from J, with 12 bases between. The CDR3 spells CSARDRAAYSNQPQHF. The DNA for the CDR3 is TGCAGTGCTAGAGATAGGGCAGCGTATAGCAATCAGCCCCAGCATTTT.

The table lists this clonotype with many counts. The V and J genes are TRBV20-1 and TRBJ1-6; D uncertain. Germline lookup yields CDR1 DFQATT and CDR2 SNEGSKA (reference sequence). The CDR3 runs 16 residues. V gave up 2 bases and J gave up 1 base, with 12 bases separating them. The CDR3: CSARQNTGSYNSPLHF. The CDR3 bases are TGCAGTGCTAGACAAAATACGGGGTCCTATAATTCACCCCTCCACTTT.

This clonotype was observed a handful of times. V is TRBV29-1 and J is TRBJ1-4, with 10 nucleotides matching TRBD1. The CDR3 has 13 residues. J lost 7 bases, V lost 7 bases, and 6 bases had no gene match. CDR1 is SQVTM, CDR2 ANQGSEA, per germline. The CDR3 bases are TGCAGCGCCCGGACAGGGGGAAGTGAAAAACTGTTTTTT. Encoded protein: CSARTGGSEKLFF.

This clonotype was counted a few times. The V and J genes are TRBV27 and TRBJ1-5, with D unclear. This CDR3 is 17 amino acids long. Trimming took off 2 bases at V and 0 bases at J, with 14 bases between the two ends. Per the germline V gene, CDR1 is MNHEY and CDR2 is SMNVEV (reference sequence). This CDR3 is CASSLKGGRASNQPQHF. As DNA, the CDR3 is TGTGCCAGCAGTTTAAAGGGCGGGAGGGCTAGCAATCAGCCCCAGCATTTT.

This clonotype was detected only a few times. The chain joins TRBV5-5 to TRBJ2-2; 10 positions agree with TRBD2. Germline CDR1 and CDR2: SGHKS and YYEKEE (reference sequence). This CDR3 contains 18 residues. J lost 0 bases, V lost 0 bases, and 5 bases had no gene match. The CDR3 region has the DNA TGTGCCAGCAGCTTGGGTTTAGCGGGAGGATCGAACACCGGGGAGCTGTTTTTT. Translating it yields CASSLGLAGGSNTGELFF.

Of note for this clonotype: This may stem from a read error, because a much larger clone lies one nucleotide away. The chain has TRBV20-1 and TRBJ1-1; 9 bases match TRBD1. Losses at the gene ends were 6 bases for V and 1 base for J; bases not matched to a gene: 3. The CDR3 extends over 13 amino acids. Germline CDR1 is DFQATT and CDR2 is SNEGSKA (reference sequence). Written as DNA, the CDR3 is TGCAGTGCAAGGACAGGGGAGAACACTGAAGCTTTCTTT. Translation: CSARTGENTEAFF.